One sample yielded the 10 T cell receptor beta chains listed below, sequenced in a study of T cells in Graves' hyperthyroidism and ophthalmopathy. RNA transcripts gave rise to amplified TCR beta CDR3 regions. TCR CDR3 regions were first amplified by RT-PCR with HTBI primers. TCRdb used MiXCR to reprocess the multiplex PCR reads, holding one entry per CDR3 protein. In the table there are approximately 870,000 distinct CDR3 sequences, about two fifths of which are singletons. Sequenced: blood. Every receptor here comes from a man younger than 35 with Graves' hyperthyroidism.

This clonotype was seen more than once but under ten times. The chain couples TRBV7-2 to TRBJ2-7; D gene ambiguous. The germline CDR1 and CDR2 sequences are SGHTA and FQGNSA. V shed 5 bases and J shed 4 bases, with 15 bases lying between them. This CDR3 has 14 residues. CDR3: CASSPRVLSYEQYF. The CDR3 DNA reads TGTGCCAGCAGCCCCCGGGTCCTCAGTTACGAGCAGTACTTC.

This clonotype appeared a single time. This chain uses TRBV12-3 or TRBV12-4 with TRBJ2-7; the D gene is possibly TRBD2 (7 bases). The CDR3 sequence is 15 residues long. The V and J ends lost 5 bases and 2 bases respectively, with 16 bases between them. This CDR3 reads CASSIPRGATYEQYF. The CDR3 DNA follows: TGTGCCAGCAGTATACCCCGGGGGGCTACCTACGAGCAGTACTTC.

The table lists this clonotype with many counts. This rearrangement joins TRBV25-1 to TRBJ1-2; no definite D call. Deletions cut 7 bases from V and 4 bases from J, with 10 bases between. The CDR3 runs 12 residues. From germline, CDR1 is MGHDK and CDR2 SYGVNS. CDR3 residues: CASNQGFYGYTF. In DNA form, the CDR3 reads TGTGCCAGCAATCAAGGTTTCTATGGCTACACCTTC.

A few counts support this clonotype. V and J are TRBV20-1 and TRBJ1-2, with a tentative D call TRBD1 (5 bases). V lost 6 bases and J 1 base, leaving 12 bases between the germline ends. Germline V gene lookup returns CDR1 DFQATT and CDR2 SNEGSKA (reference sequence). The CDR3 has 13 residues. The CDR3 DNA sequence: TGCAGTGCCCCTCGGGACTTTAACTATGGCTACACCTTC. Its translation is CSAPRDFNYGYTF.

The gene calls are TRBV10-3 and TRBJ1-2, with D uncertain. The germline CDR1 and CDR2 sequences are ENHRY and SYGVKD. The ends were cut back, 11 bases at V and 1 base at J, with 8 bases in the middle. The CDR3 covers 11 residues. As DNA, the CDR3 is TGTGCCGGGGAGTTTAACTATGGCTACACCTTC. Translation: CAGEFNYGYTF.

The chain employs TRBV9 and TRBJ1-1; a weak D match, TRBD1 (6 bases). This CDR3 is 14 amino acids long. Trimming left V 0 bases short and J 5 bases short, with 11 bases between. The germline CDR1 and CDR2 sequences are SGDLS and YYNGEE. In DNA form, the CDR3 reads TGTGCCAGCAGCGTAGTGGGGGCGGGGACTGAAGCTTTCTTT. Protein sequence: CASSVVGAGTEAFF.

J is TRBJ1-1 and V is TRBV6-5; D ambiguous. Germline V gene sequence: CDR1 MNHEY, CDR2 SVGAGI. V dropped 8 bases and J dropped 12 bases, with 22 bases sitting between them. The CDR3 length is 13 residues. Here the CDR3 DNA reads TGTGCCAGCCATATCGGTACTGCCCCCATTTCTTTCTTT. Translation: CASHIGTAPISFF.

A note on this clonotype: The germline gene is not matched at one end of the junction; a read error may be the cause. The chain combines TRBV10-2 with TRBJ2-7; possible D gene TRBD1, 6 bases. The CDR3 consists of 13 residues. CDR1 is WSHSY, CDR2 SAAADI, per germline. The CDR3 protein is CAGSLLRTDEQYF. CDR3 DNA sequence: TGCGCCGGCAGCCTACTAAGGACAGACGAGCAGTACTTC.

This clonotype was seen many times. This chain links TRBV11-2 with TRBJ2-7, with 13 bases matching TRBD2. Germline V gene lookup returns CDR1 SGHAT and CDR2 FQNNGV. V trimming: 3 bases; J trimming: 0 bases; junction bases outside the gene matches: 2. This CDR3 is 16 amino acids long. The DNA for the CDR3 is TGTGCCAGCAGCTTGGGACTAGCGGGAATCTCCTACGAGCAGTACTTC. Protein product: CASSLGLAGISYEQYF. The variable domain in full, completed from reference TRBV11-2 and TRBJ2-7, reads EAGVAQSPRYKIIEKRQSVAFWCNPISGHATLYWYQQILGQGPKLLIQFQNNGVVDDSQLPKDRFSAERLKGVDSTLKIQPAKLEDSAVYLCASSLGLAGISYEQYFGPGTRLTVT.

DNA for the CDR3: TGTGCCAGCAGGGAACCCTACGAGCAGTACTTC. Translating gives CASREPYEQYF. V usage is TRBV5-6 and J usage is TRBJ2-7; D is undetermined. This CDR3 spans 11 amino acids. Germline V CDR1 and CDR2: SGHDT, YYEEEE. Trimming took 5 bases from V and 2 from J, leaving 5 bases between them.